A single sample gave rise to the 25 T cell receptor beta chains below, sequenced in a study of control samples from healthy donors and cancer patients. Profiled with immunoSEQ multiplex PCR; TCRdb holds only in-frame clones, not every one. The table has roughly 170,000 clones, around 93% seen once. The sequencing sample was made of blood. The receptors here all came from a woman aged 60 to 75 in good health.

The V call is TRBV5-5, the J call TRBJ1-2; D uncertain. V was clipped by 0 bases and J by 4 bases, with 19 bases between them. The CDR3 covers 17 residues. Germline CDR1 is SGHKS and CDR2 is YYEKEE (reference sequence). CDR3 nucleotide sequence: TGTGCCAGCAGCTTGGAATCCTTAATCGCGACGGTCTATGGCTACACCTTC. As protein: CASSLESLIATVYGYTF. Filled out from reference TRBV5-5 and TRBJ1-2, the complete variable domain reads DAGVTQSPTHLIKTRGQQVTLRCSPISGHKSVSWYQQVLGQGPQFIFQYYEKEERGRGNFPDRFSARQFPNYSSELNVNALLLGDSALYLCASSLESLIATVYGYTFGSGTRLTVV.

The chain employs TRBV5-1 and TRBJ1-2; D remains ambiguous. Per germline, CDR1 SGHRS and CDR2 YFSETQ. This CDR3 is built from 14 residues. Trimming took 4 bases from V and 7 from J, leaving 17 bases between them. The CDR3 region has the DNA TGCGCCAGCAGCCTCCCAGATTCGTCTCGTGGCTACACCTTC. Protein: CASSLPDSSRGYTF.

This chain joins TRBV25-1 and TRBJ2-2; D gene uncertain. Per germline, CDR1 MGHDK and CDR2 SYGVNS. The CDR3 has 17 amino acids. V was cut by 0 bases and J by 1 base, with 12 bases left in between. The chain's CDR3 is CASSEYTLDWNTGELFF. Here the CDR3 DNA reads TGTGCCAGCAGTGAATATACCCTAGACTGGAACACCGGGGAGCTGTTTTTT.

The chain links TRBV7-2 to TRBJ1-2, with D unclear. This CDR3 comprises 11 residues. V lost 9 bases and J lost 8, with 13 bases in between. The germline gives CDR1 SGHTA, CDR2 FQGNSA. In DNA, the CDR3 is TGTGCCAGTCGGCAGCAAAAAGGCTACACCTTC. It is translated as CASRQQKGYTF. Full variable domain (remainder filled in from reference TRBV7-2 and TRBJ1-2): GAGVSQSPSNKVTEKGKDVELRCDPISGHTALYWYRQSLGQGLEFLIYFQGNSAPDKSGLPSDRFSAERTGGSVSTLTIQRTQQEDSAVYLCASRQQKGYTFGSGTRLTVV.

J is TRBJ1-2 and V is TRBV12-3 or TRBV12-4; the match to TRBD1 covers 7 bases. V lost 3 bases to trimming and J lost 3 bases; unmatched junction nucleotides: 1. The CDR3 runs to 13 residues. CDR3 protein: CASSFDRDYGYTF. The CDR3 coding sequence is TGTGCCAGCAGTTTCGACAGGGACTATGGCTACACCTTC.

This chain links TRBV5-5 with TRBJ1-1; D remains ambiguous. CDR1 and CDR2 from the germline V gene are SGHKS and YYEKEE (reference sequence). Trimming left V 1 base short and J 2 bases short, with 9 bases between. CDR3 length equals 14 residues. CDR3 sequence: CASSLIPGNTEAFF. CDR3 nucleotide sequence: TGTGCCAGCAGCTTGATTCCGGGTAACACTGAAGCTTTCTTT.

The genes are TRBV3-1 (or the pseudogene TRBV3-2) and TRBJ1-2, with D tentatively TRBD1 (5 bases). CDR1 is LGHDT, CDR2 YNNKEL, per germline (reference sequence). Trimming took off 4 bases at V and 3 bases at J, with 15 bases between the two ends. The CDR3 is made up of 15 amino acids. CDR3 sequence reads: CASSPYRRDYYGYTF. CDR3 bases: TGTGCCAGCAGCCCCTATCGGAGGGACTACTATGGCTACACCTTC.

This chain joins TRBV6-2 or TRBV6-3 and TRBJ1-5, with 7 bases fitting TRBD1. CDR1 and CDR2 (germline): MNHEY, SVGEGT. J was trimmed by 0 bases and V by 2 bases; bases with no gene match: 13. The CDR3 has 19 amino acids. The DNA of the CDR3 is TGTGCCAGCAGTTACAAGACCTCAAGGGGGCAGTCTAGCAATCAGCCCCAGCATTTT. This sequence encodes CASSYKTSRGQSSNQPQHF.

The chain carries TRBV5-1 and TRBJ1-3; TRBD1 agrees at 9 bases. This CDR3 has 17 amino acids. V lost 0 bases and J lost 3; bases outside the gene matches: 7. The germline V gene encodes CDR1 SGHRS and CDR2 YFSETQ. CDR3 nucleotide sequence: TGCGCCAGCAGCTTGGCCGGACAGGGGAATAATGGAAACACCATATATTTT. It yields the protein CASSLAGQGNNGNTIYF. The variable domain in full, with the rest retrieved from reference TRBV5-1 and TRBJ1-3, is KAGVTQTPRYLIKTRGQQVTLSCSPISGHRSVSWYQQTPGQGLQFLFEYFSETQRNKGNFPGRFSGRQFSNSRSEMNVSTLELGDSALYLCASSLAGQGNNGNTIYFGEGSWLTVV.

This rearrangement joins TRBV29-1 to TRBJ1-1; D not certain. This CDR3 contains 12 residues. V lost 4 bases and J 3 bases, leaving 9 bases between the germline ends. Per the germline V gene, CDR1 is SQVTM and CDR2 is ANQGSEA. CDR3 loop: CSVARRDTEAFF. CDR3 in DNA: TGCAGCGTTGCCCGGAGGGACACTGAAGCTTTCTTT.

The J gene is TRBJ2-2, the V gene TRBV6-5, with 7 bases lining up with TRBD2. With 2 bases clipped from V and 1 base from J, the junction kept 4 bases outside the gene matches. Germline CDR1 is MNHEY and CDR2 is SVGAGI. The CDR3 has 16 amino acids. In DNA, the CDR3 is TGTGCCAGCAGTTACGGCGGGGGAGAGAACACCGGGGAGCTGTTTTTT. Translation gives CASSYGGGENTGELFF.

V usage is TRBV6-2 or TRBV6-3 and J usage is TRBJ1-2; 9 bases are shared with TRBD1. CDR3 length: 15 amino acids. V was pared by 4 bases and J by 0 bases, with 3 bases of the junction left unmatched. Looked up from germline, CDR1 is MNHEY and CDR2 is SVGEGT. CDR3 nucleotides: TGTGCCAGCAGTTCGCGACAGGGGGCTAACTATGGCTACACCTTC. This encodes CASSSRQGANYGYTF.

The chain carries TRBV4-3 and TRBJ2-5; D is tentatively TRBD1 or TRBD2 (5 bases each). The germline V gene encodes CDR1 LGHNA and CDR2 YSLEER. The V end lost 3 bases, the J end lost 2 bases, and 13 bases lay between the germline ends. CDR3 length equals 15 residues. The CDR3 spells CASSQDWDPQETQYF. The CDR3 DNA is TGCGCCAGCAGCCAGGACTGGGACCCACAAGAGACCCAGTACTTC.

This clone was detected a few times. The gene calls are TRBV7-8 and TRBJ2-1; 11 bases are shared with TRBD2. Looked up from germline, CDR1 is SGHVS and CDR2 is FQNEAQ. Trimming removed 2 bases from V and 4 bases from J; junction bases left unmatched: 10. The CDR3 is 18 residues long. For the CDR3, the DNA is TGTGCCAGCAGCTTACCACTTAGACTAGCGGGGAAATACAATGAGCAGTTCTTC. It translates to CASSLPLRLAGKYNEQFF.

CDR3 amino acids: CASSYIGRYSNQPQHF. CDR3 DNA: TGTGCCAGCAGTTATATAGGCCGGTATAGCAATCAGCCCCAGCATTTT. This chain uses TRBV6-2 or TRBV6-3 with TRBJ1-5; D is uncertain. Germline V CDR1 and CDR2: MNHEY, SVGEGT. V shed 3 bases and J shed 0 bases, with 12 bases lying between them. The CDR3 is 16 amino acids.

This clone was counted a few times. This specimen includes other DNA sequences encoding the same CDR3. The chain carries TRBV30 and TRBJ2-5, with TRBD2 matching over 9 bases. Germline CDR1 is GTSNPN and CDR2 is SVGIG (reference sequence). The CDR3 runs to 15 residues. The V gene end was trimmed by 1 base and the J gene end by 3 bases; junction bases not matched to a gene: 6. This CDR3 reads CAWSGRRGGKETQYF. CDR3 nucleotides: TGTGCCTGGAGTGGTCGGCGGGGGGGGAAAGAGACCCAGTACTTC.

The chain joins TRBV7-2 to TRBJ1-5, with unresolved D. V lost 4 bases, J lost 3 bases, and 16 bases lay in between. CDR3 length equals 16 residues. Germline V gene data show CDR1 as SGHTA and CDR2 as FQGNSA. CDR3 sequence: CASSSAAQSLNQPQHF. The CDR3 DNA reads TGTGCCAGCAGCTCCGCAGCACAGAGTCTCAATCAGCCCCAGCATTTT.

V usage is TRBV11-2 and J usage is TRBJ1-2; D gene unclear. Germline V gives CDR1 SGHAT, CDR2 FQNNGV. CDR3 size: 16 residues. Trimming cost V 3 bases and J 1 base, with 15 bases left between them. The chain's CDR3 is CASSFPRAEVNYGYTF. The CDR3 DNA sequence: TGTGCCAGCAGCTTCCCTCGGGCGGAAGTTAACTATGGCTACACCTTC.

This clone was counted a single time. The rearrangement uses TRBV18 and TRBJ1-1; D is undetermined. The CDR3 has 14 amino acids. V shed 6 bases and J shed 0 bases, with 11 bases lying between them. Germline-derived CDR1 and CDR2 are KGHSH and LQKENI. The CDR3 DNA reads as TGTGCCAGCTCGGAACAGAGGATGAACACTGAAGCTTTCTTT. This sequence encodes CASSEQRMNTEAFF.

The chain has TRBV18 and TRBJ1-1; TRBD1 matches at 12 bases. Trimming cost V 1 base and J 6 bases; bases outside gene matches: 9. Germline V gene data show CDR1 as KGHSH and CDR2 as LQKENI. The length of the CDR3 is 17 residues. The CDR3 is CASSPLRPGTGGPEAFF. In nucleotides, the CDR3 is TGTGCCAGCTCACCACTCCGCCCGGGGACAGGGGGCCCTGAAGCTTTCTTT.

The chain links TRBV5-6 to TRBJ2-5; TRBD1 matches 11 bases. CDR1 SGHDT and CDR2 YYEEEE come from the germline V gene. With 4 bases clipped from V and 5 bases from J, the junction kept 4 bases outside the gene matches. The CDR3 has 14 amino acids. Here the CDR3 reads CASSGGTGGETQYF. In nucleotides, the CDR3 is TGTGCCAGCAGCGGGGGGACAGGGGGTGAGACCCAGTACTTC.

The chain is built from TRBV9 and TRBJ2-1; D uncertain. The germline gives CDR1 SGDLS, CDR2 YYNGEE. The CDR3 totals 15 residues. Trimming pared 3 bases from V and 3 bases from J, leaving 13 bases between. CDR3 protein: CASSERGDDYNEQFF. CDR3 sequence (DNA): TGTGCCAGCAGCGAGCGTGGTGACGACTACAATGAGCAGTTCTTC.

This clone was seen only a few times. Here the CDR3 DNA reads TGTGCCCCCCGGACAGGGGGCGCCTATGGCTACACCTTC. Residues: CAPRTGGAYGYTF. The rearrangement uses TRBV12-3 or TRBV12-4 and TRBJ1-2, with 11 nucleotides matching TRBD1. The CDR3 extends over 13 amino acids. V was clipped by 11 bases and J by 4 bases; unmatched bases: 6.

This clone was counted once. The V gene is TRBV7-2, the J gene TRBJ1-4; D gene ambiguous. The CDR3 totals 15 residues. CDR1 is SGHTA and CDR2 is FQGNSA in the germline V gene. Trimming removed 5 bases at V and 0 bases at J, with 10 bases between. The DNA for the CDR3 is TGTGCCAGCAGCCCCCAGAGTTCAACTAATGAAAAACTGTTTTTT. Protein: CASSPQSSTNEKLFF.

V gene TRBV18 combines with J gene TRBJ2-7, with TRBD2 matching 12 bases. CDR3 length equals 15 residues. J lost 7 bases, V lost 3 bases, and 7 bases had no gene match. CDR1 is KGHSH and CDR2 is LQKENI in the germline V gene. CDR3 in DNA: TGTGCCAGCTCACCGACTAGCGGGGGTGCGTGGGAGCAGTACTTC. It is translated as CASSPTSGGAWEQYF.